A single sample gave rise to the 7 T cell receptor beta chains below, sequenced in a study of blood T cell repertoires in COVID-19 (dated by TCRdb to the early 2020s). Preparation of the library involved the immunoSEQ multiplex PCR assay. TCRdb retrieved this table from immuneACCESS and kept in-frame rearrangements only. Not all clones are present; in checked studies, unresolved V genes account for under half, and no reason is known for the remainder. The sample profile shows around 250,000 clones; about 89% of them were found once. The ten largest clones add up to 0.95% to 1.5% of the sample. Sequencing input: PBMCs or T cells enriched from blood (not recorded which). The receptors derive from a human donor in a cohort exposed to, infected with or recovered from COVID-19 (not recorded which). The donor label of this sample is uncertain.

The rearrangement joins TRBV30 to TRBJ2-5; TRBD2 aligns across 8 bases. V was pared by 3 bases and J by 2 bases, with 8 bases of the junction left unmatched. This CDR3 is built from 15 residues. The V gene's germline CDR1 is GTSNPN and CDR2 SVGIG (reference sequence). CDR3: CAWSSKRGTQETQYF. DNA for the CDR3: TGTGCCTGGAGCTCGAAGCGGGGGACACAAGAGACCCAGTACTTC.

The chain combines TRBV12-2 with TRBJ1-1; the DNA was not used to check the table's D call, TRBD1. TRBV12-2 is a pseudogene segment. The CDR3 is made up of 14 amino acids. CDR3 DNA sequence: TGTGCAAGTCGCTCGGACAGAATGAACACTGAAGCTTTCTTT. Encoded protein: CASRSDRMNTEAFF.

This chain joins TRBV7-2 and TRBJ2-3; perhaps TRBD2 as D (5 bases). This CDR3 has 14 amino acids. The V end was cut by 5 bases, the J end by 10 bases, with 19 bases between. Germline V gene sequence: CDR1 SGHTA, CDR2 FQGNSA. CDR3 sequence reads: CASSPSSTTGAQYF. CDR3 nucleotides: TGTGCCAGCAGCCCGTCCTCTACGACCGGGGCGCAGTATTTT.

This chain uses TRBV14 with TRBJ2-1, with D possibly matching TRBD1 (6 bases). The CDR3 is 16 amino acids. Germline V gene lookup returns CDR1 SGHDN and CDR2 FVKESK. V was clipped by 4 bases and J by 5 bases, with 18 bases between them. The CDR3 loop is CASSPTLQGNHNEQFF. CDR3 DNA: TGTGCCAGCAGCCCGACCCTACAGGGTAATCACAATGAGCAGTTCTTC.

The chain carries TRBV12-3 or TRBV12-4 and TRBJ2-7, with D hard to call. V dropped 4 bases and J dropped 0 bases, with 4 bases sitting between them. The CDR3 runs 12 residues. The CDR3 nucleotides read TGTGCCAGCAGTTCGAGCTCCTACGAGCAGTACTTC. Translation gives CASSSSSYEQYF.

V gene TRBV7-8 combines with J gene TRBJ2-1; D may be TRBD1 (6 bases). The CDR3 runs 16 residues. V was shortened by 7 bases and J by 2 bases, with 18 bases between the two germline ends. Germline V gene lookup returns CDR1 SGHVS and CDR2 FQNEAQ. CDR3 amino acids: CASTSGGPRPYNEQFF. The CDR3 DNA is TGTGCCAGCACCTCTGGGGGCCCACGCCCCTACAATGAGCAGTTCTTC.

V is TRBV3-1 (or the pseudogene TRBV3-2) and J is TRBJ1-5; a weak D match, TRBD1 (6 bases). This CDR3 is built from 15 residues. The V and J ends lost 0 bases and 5 bases respectively, with 11 bases between them. Germline assignment: CDR1 LGHDT and CDR2 YNNKEL (reference sequence). CDR3 in amino acids: CASSQDHRTDQPQHF. CDR3 coding DNA: TGTGCCAGCAGCCAAGATCACAGGACAGATCAGCCCCAGCATTTT.